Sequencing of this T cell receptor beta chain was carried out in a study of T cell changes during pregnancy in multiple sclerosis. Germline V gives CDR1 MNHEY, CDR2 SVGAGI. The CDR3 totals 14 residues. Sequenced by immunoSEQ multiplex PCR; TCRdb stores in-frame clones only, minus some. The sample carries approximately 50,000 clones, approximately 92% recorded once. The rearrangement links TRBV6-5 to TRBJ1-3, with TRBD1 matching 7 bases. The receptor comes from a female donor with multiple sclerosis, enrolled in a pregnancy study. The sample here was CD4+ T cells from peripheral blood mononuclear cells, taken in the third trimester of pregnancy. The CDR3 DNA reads TGTGCATCGGCAAGGGGGCTAAGCGGAAACACCATATATTTT. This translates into CASARGLSGNTIYF.